The present T cell receptor (beta chain) was sequenced within a study of cytomegalovirus exposure and HLA in healthy donors. Comments on this clone: Its antigen is currently unknown.

13 Jbeta primers and 60 Vbeta primers were used for the PCR. Assay: immunoSEQ multiplex PCR; the TCRdb copy retains only in-frame clones and omits some. The table has 170,000 or so clones, over 65% seen once; the top ten hold approximately 1.5%. In nominal health when sampled, donors likely had unrecorded immune exposures nonetheless. The V gene lost 6 bases and the J gene lost 2 bases, with 13 bases spanning the gap. From germline, CDR1 is MNHEY and CDR2 SMNVEV (reference sequence). The CDR3 sequence is 14 residues long. The study, taken as a whole, reports: Another analysis was done later, and it associated 16,951 TCR beta sequences with HLA alleles at 0.05 false discovery rate.

The genes are TRBV27 and TRBJ1-2; maybe TRBD1 (6 bases). This TCR was sampled from a woman in her twenties or thirties in good health and CMV-seropositive. Sequenced sample: PBMCs. The CDR3 DNA is TGTGCCAGCAGCCCAGGGGTAATCAACTATGGCTACACCTTC. Its translation is CASSPGVINYGYTF.